One sample yielded the 22 T cell receptor beta chains listed below, sequenced in a study of beta chain features in type 1 diabetes. Notes on the study in general: A moderate, significant TCRB CDR3 shortening appeared in type 1 diabetes across four CD4+ subsets.

The sequenced template was cDNA made from the entire isolated RNA. Measured with immunoSEQ multiplex PCR; TCRdb has only the in-frame clones, and not every one. The sample records about 230,000 clones, around 16% being singletons. Their specific antigens are unknown. Sequenced: naive CD4+ T cells from blood. Source of these receptors: a young man with type 1 diabetes.

This clone has just a few counts. This chain connects TRBV4-3 to TRBJ2-1, with 10 nucleotides matching TRBD2. This CDR3 region has 16 residues. Germline-derived CDR1 and CDR2 are LGHNA and YSLEER. Trimming cost V 3 bases and J 2 bases; bases outside gene matches: 4. CDR3 amino acids: CASSQGLAKTYNEQFF. CDR3 DNA: TGCGCCAGCAGCCAGGGACTAGCGAAAACCTACAATGAGCAGTTCTTC.

The chain carries TRBV25-1 and TRBJ1-1, with D possibly matching TRBD1 (5 bases). Trimming took 0 bases from V and 3 from J, leaving 8 bases between them. The CDR3 has 14 residues. Germline CDR1 MGHDK, CDR2 SYGVNS. In DNA form, the CDR3 reads TGTGCCAGCAGTGAATATGGGGGACACACTGAAGCTTTCTTT. As protein: CASSEYGGHTEAFF.

There are a few counts of this clone. The chain has TRBV5-4 and TRBJ2-1; D is ambiguous. V was clipped by 0 bases and J by 7 bases, with 11 bases between them. This CDR3 comprises 14 residues. Germline-derived CDR1 and CDR2 are SGHNT and YYREEE (reference sequence). The CDR3 is CASSLVLSRNEQFF. The CDR3 region has the DNA TGTGCCAGCAGCTTGGTCCTTTCCCGGAATGAGCAGTTCTTC.

This sequence joins TRBV27 and TRBJ2-5; TRBD2 agrees at 8 bases. Germline CDR1 and CDR2: MNHEY and SMNVEV (reference sequence). The CDR3 is 14 residues long. Trimming took 6 bases from V and 1 from J; bases not matched to a gene: 4. CDR3 bases: TGTGCCAGCAGGCAACTAGCGGTCCAAGAGACCCAGTACTTC. Amino acid sequence: CASRQLAVQETQYF.

V and J are TRBV4-3 and TRBJ2-5, with D maybe TRBD2 (5 bases). V lost 1 base, J lost 5 bases, and 8 bases lay in between. Germline V CDR1 and CDR2: LGHNA, YSLEER. The CDR3 totals 13 residues. The CDR3 loop is CASSQGERETQYF. CDR3 coding DNA: TGCGCCAGCAGCCAAGGGGAGAGGGAGACCCAGTACTTC.

This clone was seen a few times. The chain recombines TRBV4-1 with TRBJ2-1, with a tentative D call TRBD1 (5 bases). CDR3 size: 15 residues. V was cut by 1 base and J by 10 bases, with 17 bases left in between. Germline lookup yields CDR1 MGHRA and CDR2 YSYEKL. Here the CDR3 DNA reads TGCGCCAGCAGCCAAGGGCGGTCAGGGCAGGGCGAGCAGTTCTTC. This sequence encodes CASSQGRSGQGEQFF.

This clone was seen only a few times. The gene calls are TRBV20-1 and TRBJ2-5; D remains unclear. Trimming stripped 6 bases from V and 5 bases from J, with 10 bases between. CDR3 length: 11 residues. CDR1 is DFQATT and CDR2 is SNEGSKA in the germline V gene (reference sequence). The CDR3 is CSAVPGETQYF. As DNA, the CDR3 is TGCAGTGCCGTCCCCGGGGAGACCCAGTACTTC.

The chain is built from TRBV29-1 and TRBJ2-7; 10 bases map to TRBD2. V shed 5 bases and J 4 bases; nucleotides not matched to a gene: 5. Germline V gene lookup returns CDR1 SQVTM and CDR2 ANQGSEA. CDR3 length: 13 amino acids. The CDR3 is CSVSSGGLYEQYF. CDR3 bases: TGCAGCGTTTCTAGCGGGGGACTTTACGAGCAGTACTTC.

J is TRBJ2-1 and V is TRBV5-1; D unresolved. This CDR3 has 13 residues. CDR1 and CDR2 (germline): SGHRS, YFSETQ. Between the trimmed V and J ends, which lost 0 bases and 3 bases, there was a span of 4 bases. CDR3: CASSLERYNEQFF. The DNA for the CDR3 is TGCGCCAGCAGCTTGGAACGCTACAATGAGCAGTTCTTC.

The genes are TRBV27 and TRBJ2-3; TRBD1 or TRBD2 may be the D gene (5 bases each). The CDR3 contains 15 residues. Germline-derived CDR1 and CDR2 are MNHEY and SMNVEV (reference sequence). Trimming took off 9 bases at V and 9 bases at J, with 25 bases between the two ends. The CDR3: CASQLDRDGQYTQYF. DNA of the CDR3: TGTGCCAGTCAGTTGGATCGGGACGGGCAGTACACGCAGTATTTT.

This clone turned up a few times. Within the sample, other DNA sequences also encode this same CDR3. This rearrangement joins TRBV28 to TRBJ2-1; 9 bases align to TRBD1. Germline V gene lookup returns CDR1 MDHEN and CDR2 SYDVKM. Unmatched junction bases numbered 3, after V lost 5 bases and J lost 7 bases. The length of the CDR3 is 13 residues. The CDR3 sequence is CASSSGQGNEQFF. For the CDR3, the DNA is TGTGCCAGCAGTAGTGGACAGGGGAATGAGCAGTTCTTC.

This clone has a handful of counts. This chain uses TRBV5-1 with TRBJ2-5, with D possibly being TRBD1 (6 bases). Per the germline V gene, CDR1 is SGHRS and CDR2 is YFSETQ. The CDR3 has 12 amino acids. V was shortened by 7 bases and J by 0 bases, with 7 bases between the two germline ends. DNA for the CDR3: TGCGCCAGCCGGACAGACCAAGAGACCCAGTACTTC. Encoded protein: CASRTDQETQYF. Filled out from reference TRBV5-1 and TRBJ2-5, the complete variable domain reads KAGVTQTPRYLIKTRGQQVTLSCSPISGHRSVSWYQQTPGQGLQFLFEYFSETQRNKGNFPGRFSGRQFSNSRSEMNVSTLELGDSALYLCASRTDQETQYFGPGTRLLVL.

The V and J genes are TRBV7-2 and TRBJ1-5; D might be TRBD1 (6 bases). V dropped 5 bases and J dropped 5 bases, with 13 bases sitting between them. CDR1 is SGHTA, CDR2 FQGNSA, per germline. CDR3 length: 14 amino acids. This CDR3 is CASSPYREDQPQHF. The CDR3 bases are TGTGCCAGCAGCCCCTACAGGGAGGATCAGCCCCAGCATTTT.

This clone was detected a few times. The CDR3 sequence: CASNPTGGTKNIQYF. CDR3 bases: TGCGCCAGCAATCCGACAGGGGGAACCAAAAACATTCAGTACTTC. The chain combines TRBV5-1 with TRBJ2-4; 9 bases line up with TRBD1. The trim removed 6 bases at V and 2 bases at J, leaving 6 bases unmatched. Germline-derived CDR1 and CDR2 are SGHRS and YFSETQ. The CDR3 length is 15 residues.

This clone appeared a few times. This chain joins TRBV15 and TRBJ2-6, with D unresolved. From germline, CDR1 is LNHNV and CDR2 YYDKDF (reference sequence). The CDR3 contains 14 residues. The V and J ends lost 5 bases and 0 bases respectively, with 5 bases between them. The CDR3 sequence: CATSRASGANVLTF. The DNA of the CDR3 is TGTGCCACCAGCCGGGCCTCTGGGGCCAACGTCCTGACTTTC. The full variable domain, with the rest looked up from reference TRBV15 and TRBJ2-6, is DAMVIQNPRYQVTQFGKPVTLSCSQTLNHNVMYWYQQKSSQAPKLLFHYYDKDFNNEADTPDNFQSRRPNTSFCFLDIRSPGLGDTAMYLCATSRASGANVLTFGAGSRLTVL.

V and J are TRBV28 and TRBJ2-1; 9 nucleotides agree with TRBD1. CDR3 length equals 15 residues. The J segment lost 6 bases and the V segment lost 6 bases, leaving 9 bases of the junction unmatched. The V gene's germline CDR1 is MDHEN and CDR2 SYDVKM. DNA for the CDR3: TGTGCCAGCAGGTCCCGGGACAGGGCGCTCAATGAGCAGTTCTTC. Amino acids: CASRSRDRALNEQFF.

This clone was seen a handful of times. The chain has TRBV7-2 and TRBJ2-5, with no clear D. This CDR3 comprises 12 residues. CDR1 and CDR2 from the germline V gene are SGHTA and FQGNSA. V was shortened by 4 bases and J by 2 bases, with 5 bases between the two germline ends. Here the CDR3 reads CASSYTQETQYF. CDR3 in DNA: TGTGCCAGCAGCTACACTCAAGAGACCCAGTACTTC.

Only a few counts were recorded for this clone. This chain links TRBV29-1 with TRBJ2-3, with D tentatively TRBD1 (6 bases). Germline-derived CDR1 and CDR2 are SQVTM and ANQGSEA. The CDR3 extends over 15 amino acids. The V and J ends lost 7 bases and 3 bases respectively, with 20 bases between them. The CDR3 coding sequence is TGCAGCGCCCGCTCGGGACAATGGGGAACAGATACGCAGTATTTT. Protein sequence: CSARSGQWGTDTQYF.

As to this clone: Sequence at one end of the junction differs from germline and may be a read error. V and J are TRBV29-1 and TRBJ1-1; 8 nucleotides line up with TRBD1. CDR1 and CDR2 from the germline V gene are SQVTM and ANQGSEA. The CDR3 totals 13 residues. The CDR3 sequence: CSVTRNPGQDHGF. Written as DNA, the CDR3 is TGCAGCGTGACTAGGAACCCGGGACAGGATCACGGATTT.

In this sample, this clone turned up a few times. J is TRBJ2-5 and V is TRBV10-3, with D hard to call. Germline loops: CDR1 ENHRY, CDR2 SYGVKD. Trimming took 4 bases from V and 5 from J, leaving 5 bases between them. The CDR3 is 11 residues long. This chain's CDR3 is CAISGAETQYF. CDR3 in DNA: TGTGCCATCAGTGGGGCTGAGACCCAGTACTTC.

This clone was seen only a few times. The gene calls are TRBV4-1 and TRBJ2-1; 12 bases agree with TRBD2. CDR1 and CDR2 from the germline V gene are MGHRA and YSYEKL. The CDR3 has 18 amino acids. J lost 5 bases, V lost 1 base, and 9 bases had no gene match. The CDR3 here is CASSQVLGTSGFDNEQFF. CDR3 nucleotides: TGCGCCAGCAGCCAAGTACTAGGGACTAGCGGGTTCGACAATGAGCAGTTCTTC.

This clone has just a few counts. The chain combines TRBV29-1 with TRBJ2-3; no clear D. CDR3 length: 14 residues. V was trimmed by 7 bases and J by 2 bases, leaving 16 bases between them. Germline V CDR1 and CDR2: SQVTM, ANQGSEA. CDR3 region: CSAAQTRLTDTQYF. In nucleotides, the CDR3 is TGCAGCGCCGCACAGACGCGGCTCACAGATACGCAGTATTTT.